This T cell receptor (beta chain) derives from a study of T cell responses to AZD1222 COVID-19 vaccine. Sequencing was performed with immunoSEQ multiplex PCR; in TCRdb, only in-frame clones are kept and a portion is missing. Of 69,000 or so clones listed, 70% to 90% were seen once; the top ten hold 4% to 5.5%. In germline, CDR1 is MNHEY, CDR2 SVGEGT. The CDR3 totals 16 residues. Between the trimmed V and J ends, which lost 3 bases and 3 bases, there was a span of 18 bases. General study points: Epitopes outside B.1.351 and B.1.1.7 mutated regions reportedly drew nearly half of spike TCRs. Among those given AZD1222, only six were seropositive at baseline. Clonal diversity may have been underestimated, and the donors were mostly white British, with more females than males. The study sampled repertoires only after the peak T cell response.

A word on this clone: What it recognizes is unknown.

The sequence was obtained from an adult who received the MenACWY meningococcal vaccine as a control. The gene calls are TRBV6-2 or TRBV6-3 and TRBJ2-7, with a weak D call TRBD1 (5 bases). The sample was peripheral blood, taken 28 days after the second dose of the MenACWY control vaccine. The CDR3 loop reads CASSYILVAGRYEQYF. For the CDR3, the DNA is TGTGCCAGCAGTTATATTCTCGTGGCAGGGCGCTACGAGCAGTACTTC.